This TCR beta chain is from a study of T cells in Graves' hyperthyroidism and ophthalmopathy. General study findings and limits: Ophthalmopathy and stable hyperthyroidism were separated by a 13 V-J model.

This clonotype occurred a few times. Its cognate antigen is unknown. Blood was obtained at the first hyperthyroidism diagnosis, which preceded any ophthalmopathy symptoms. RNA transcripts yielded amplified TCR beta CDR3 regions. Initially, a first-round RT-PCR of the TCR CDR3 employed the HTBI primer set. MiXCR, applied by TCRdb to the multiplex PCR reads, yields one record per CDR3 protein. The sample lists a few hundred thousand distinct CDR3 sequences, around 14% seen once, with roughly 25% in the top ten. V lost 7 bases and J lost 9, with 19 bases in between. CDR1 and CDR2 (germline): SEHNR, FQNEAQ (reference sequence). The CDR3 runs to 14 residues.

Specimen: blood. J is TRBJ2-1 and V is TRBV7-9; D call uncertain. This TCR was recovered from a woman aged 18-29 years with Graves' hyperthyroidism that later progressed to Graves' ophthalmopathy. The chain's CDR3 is CASTSLSSVGEQFF. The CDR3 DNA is TGTGCCAGCACCTCCCTTTCAAGCGTCGGTGAGCAGTTCTTC.